A single sample gave rise to the 22 T cell receptor beta chains below, sequenced in a study of blood T cell repertoires in COVID-19. Generated by immunoSEQ multiplex PCR, the TCRdb table keeps only in-frame clones and is missing some. The repertoire holds fewer than 150,000 clones, with less than 85% as singletons. Source material: peripheral blood. The receptors were gathered from a woman older than 75 in a cohort sampled during active or convalescent COVID-19.

The genes are TRBV7-2 and TRBJ1-2; no clear D. Trimming left V 1 base short and J 8 bases short, with 14 bases between. CDR1 SGHTA and CDR2 FQGNSA come from the germline V gene. The CDR3 loop spans 14 amino acids. The CDR3 reads CASSLGGTTGGYTF. As DNA, the CDR3 is TGTGCCAGCAGCTTAGGTGGTACAACGGGGGGCTACACCTTC.

This clone was seen only once. This rearrangement joins TRBV3-1 (or the pseudogene TRBV3-2) to TRBJ2-7; no clear D gene. The CDR3 runs 14 residues. Germline values: CDR1 LGHDT, CDR2 YNNKEL (reference sequence). V shed 4 bases and J shed 5 bases, with 15 bases lying between them. In DNA, the CDR3 is TGTGCCAGCAGCCCCAGCGAGCCTCTGAACGAGCAGTACTTC. It codes for CASSPSEPLNEQYF.

This rearrangement joins TRBV14 to TRBJ2-1; 8 bases match TRBD1. The length of the CDR3 is 16 residues. The germline gives CDR1 SGHDN, CDR2 FVKESK. V was pared by 5 bases and J by 10 bases, with 16 bases of the junction left unmatched. DNA for the CDR3: TGTGCCAGCAGCTTATGGGGGCAGGGGGCTATCGAAGAGCAGTTCTTC. Translating it yields CASSLWGQGAIEEQFF. The full variable domain, in which reference TRBV14 and TRBJ2-1 provide the parts outside the CDR3, is EAGVTQFPSHSVIEKGQTVTLRCDPISGHDNLYWYRRVMGKEIKFLLHFVKESKQDESGMPNNRFLAERTGGTYSTLKVQPAELEDSGVYFCASSLWGQGAIEEQFFGPGTRLTVL.

The chain is built from TRBV3-1 (or the pseudogene TRBV3-2) and TRBJ1-1; no definite D call. Germline CDR1 LGHDT, CDR2 YNNKEL (reference sequence). Trimming stripped 1 base from V and 0 bases from J, with 6 bases between. The CDR3 length is 14 residues. CDR3: CASSQAVMNTEAFF. In DNA form, the CDR3 reads TGTGCCAGCAGCCAAGCAGTAATGAACACTGAAGCTTTCTTT.

V gene TRBV19 combines with J gene TRBJ1-2, with D maybe TRBD1 (5 bases). This CDR3 is built from 12 residues. Trimming shortened V by 3 bases and J by 6 bases, and 8 bases separated the two germline ends. Germline values: CDR1 LNHDA, CDR2 SQIVND (reference sequence). The CDR3 sequence is CASSIVGDGYTF. The CDR3 DNA is TGTGCCAGTAGTATTGTAGGGGATGGCTACACCTTC.

The chain employs TRBV6-2 or TRBV6-3 and TRBJ1-1, with unresolved D. CDR1 is MNHEY and CDR2 is SVGEGT in the germline V gene. Deletions cut 2 bases from V and 1 base from J, with 14 bases between. This CDR3 is 16 amino acids long. CDR3 protein: CASSYPTAPGNTEAFF. CDR3 in DNA: TGTGCCAGCAGTTACCCCACCGCTCCGGGGAACACTGAAGCTTTCTTT.

The V call is TRBV28, the J call TRBJ1-4; the match to TRBD1 covers 7 bases. J lost 3 bases, V lost 6 bases, and 10 bases had no gene match. The CDR3 is made up of 16 amino acids. CDR1 is MDHEN, CDR2 SYDVKM, per germline. The CDR3 sequence is CASSSWTGEANEKLFF. The CDR3 region has the DNA TGTGCCAGCAGCTCCTGGACAGGCGAGGCTAATGAAAAACTGTTTTTT.

This chain joins TRBV19 and TRBJ1-2; 7 nucleotides align to TRBD1. CDR1 LNHDA and CDR2 SQIVND come from the germline V gene (reference sequence). This CDR3 has 14 amino acids. V shed 4 bases and J 3 bases; nucleotides not matched to a gene: 5. The CDR3 protein is CASSTPGTDYGYTF. The CDR3 DNA is TGTGCCAGTAGTACCCCAGGGACAGACTATGGCTACACCTTC.

CDR3 loop: CASSPDSQLREQYF. The CDR3 nucleotides read TGTGCCAGCAGCCCGGACAGCCAGCTGAGGGAGCAGTACTTC. The chain joins TRBV5-4 to TRBJ2-7, with a weak D call TRBD1 (6 bases). Germline V CDR1 and CDR2: SGHNT, YYREEE (reference sequence). The germline V and J ends were trimmed by 4 bases and 7 bases, with 18 bases remaining between them. There are 14 residues in the CDR3.

CDR3 in DNA: TGTGCCAGCAGCTTATCCGGGGGGAGGGAGACCCAGTACTTC. Protein sequence: CASSLSGGRETQYF. The V and J genes are TRBV7-3 and TRBJ2-5; TRBD2 aligns across 7 bases. From germline, CDR1 is SGHTA and CDR2 FQGTGA. CDR3 length: 14 amino acids. The V gene end was trimmed by 2 bases and the J gene end by 5 bases; junction bases not matched to a gene: 5.

The sample holds a few counts of this clone. The V call is TRBV5-5, the J call TRBJ1-2; no reliable D call. Germline values: CDR1 SGHKS, CDR2 YYEKEE (reference sequence). Between the trimmed V and J ends, which lost 2 bases and 0 bases, there was a span of 8 bases. This CDR3 has 14 amino acids. CDR3 DNA: TGTGCCAGCAGCTTCCCAGAAGCTAACTATGGCTACACCTTC. This codes for CASSFPEANYGYTF.

The V call is TRBV9, the J call TRBJ2-2; TRBD1 aligns across 8 bases. V lost 2 bases to trimming and J lost 6 bases; unmatched junction nucleotides: 6. CDR1 is SGDLS and CDR2 is YYNGEE in the germline V gene. This CDR3 contains 15 residues. The CDR3 nucleotides read TGTGCCAGCAGCGTGCGGCAGGGGGCGTCCGGGGAGCTGTTTTTT. This encodes CASSVRQGASGELFF.

The rearrangement uses TRBV2 and TRBJ2-5; D call uncertain. In germline, CDR1 is SNHLY, CDR2 FYNNEI. This CDR3 spans 13 amino acids. Trimming pared 7 bases from V and 5 bases from J, leaving 14 bases between. DNA for the CDR3: TGTGCCAGCAATGGGCTGAAATTGGAGACCCAGTACTTC. Encoded protein: CASNGLKLETQYF. The full variable domain, rest sourced from reference TRBV2 and TRBJ2-5, is EPEVTQTPSHQVTQMGQEVILRCVPISNHLYFYWYRQILGQKVEFLVSFYNNEISEKSEIFDDQFSVERPDGSNFTLKIRSTKLEDSAMYFCASNGLKLETQYFGPGTRLLVL.

The chain links TRBV29-1 to TRBJ2-3; 11 bases line up with TRBD2. The V segment lost 6 bases and the J segment 5 bases; nucleotides outside the gene matches: 10. The CDR3 is 15 residues long. Germline CDR1 SQVTM, CDR2 ANQGSEA. The DNA of the CDR3 is TGCAGCGTGCCCCCTAGCGGGGGGCCGATAGATACGCAGTATTTT. Amino acids: CSVPPSGGPIDTQYF.

J is TRBJ1-3 and V is TRBV5-5; possibly TRBD1 for D (5 bases). The CDR3 totals 15 residues. Deletions cut 7 bases from V and 2 bases from J, with 16 bases between. Germline V gene data show CDR1 as SGHKS and CDR2 as YYEKEE (reference sequence). The CDR3 loop reads CASWHVQVPGNTIYF. The CDR3 DNA reads TGTGCCAGCTGGCACGTACAGGTACCTGGAAACACCATATATTTT.

The table lists this clone with a count of one. This chain connects TRBV2 to TRBJ1-5; tentatively, D is TRBD1 (6 bases). CDR3 size: 16 residues. V was shortened by 6 bases and J by 0 bases, with 15 bases between the two germline ends. Germline CDR1 SNHLY, CDR2 FYNNEI. In DNA form, the CDR3 reads TGTGCCAGCAGCAGGACAGAGCTTTATAGCAATCAGCCCCAGCATTTT. This gives the protein CASSRTELYSNQPQHF.

This clone was observed a few times. The chain has TRBV6-2 or TRBV6-3 and TRBJ2-1; D is possibly TRBD2 (5 bases). The CDR3 covers 14 residues. CDR1 and CDR2 (germline): MNHEY, SVGEGT. V was pared by 5 bases and J by 3 bases, with 11 bases between. The DNA for the CDR3 is TGTGCCAGCAGTAAGTATAGCGACTACAATGAGCAGTTCTTC. It yields the protein CASSKYSDYNEQFF.

The chain has TRBV18 and TRBJ2-5; D possibly corresponds to TRBD2 (5 bases). The V end lost 2 bases, the J end lost 4 bases, and 5 bases lay between the germline ends. Germline CDR1 and CDR2: KGHSH and LQKENI. The CDR3 has 12 residues. CDR3 in DNA: TGTGCCAGCTCACCAGAGGGAGAGACCCAGTACTTC. Residues: CASSPEGETQYF.

This clone was seen a handful of times. The chain joins TRBV28 to TRBJ1-4, with 10 bases identical to TRBD1. Germline V lookup: CDR1 MDHEN, CDR2 SYDVKM. V dropped 6 bases and J dropped 5; count of bases not matched to a gene: 3. This CDR3 region has 14 residues. The CDR3, as DNA: TGTGCCAGCAGACGGGGACAGGGGAATGAAAAACTGTTTTTT. It translates to CASRRGQGNEKLFF.

J is TRBJ1-1 and V is TRBV5-1; D call uncertain. Between the trimmed V and J ends, which lost 1 base and 5 bases, there was a span of 12 bases. This CDR3 is 14 amino acids long. The germline V gene has CDR1 SGHRS and CDR2 YFSETQ. CDR3 DNA: TGCGCCAGCAGCTTGCAAATCCTCGGGACTGAAGCTTTCTTT. Translation gives CASSLQILGTEAFF.

This clone appeared a single time. The chain employs TRBV7-3 and TRBJ2-3; D is undetermined. V gave up 2 bases and J gave up 1 base, with 7 bases separating them. The CDR3 has 14 amino acids. The germline CDR1 and CDR2 sequences are SGHTA and FQGTGA. For the CDR3, the DNA is TGTGCCAGCAGCTTATCCCCAGGCACAGATACGCAGTATTTT. This codes for CASSLSPGTDTQYF.

This clone showed up just once. The chain carries TRBV27 and TRBJ2-3; TRBD2 matches 12 bases. The CDR3 runs to 16 residues. The J segment lost 3 bases and the V segment lost 5 bases, leaving 6 bases of the junction unmatched. Germline CDR1 is MNHEY and CDR2 is SMNVEV (reference sequence). CDR3 in DNA: TGTGCCAGCAGTGAGACTAGCGGGGGATATACAGATACGCAGTATTTT. Its protein is CASSETSGGYTDTQYF.